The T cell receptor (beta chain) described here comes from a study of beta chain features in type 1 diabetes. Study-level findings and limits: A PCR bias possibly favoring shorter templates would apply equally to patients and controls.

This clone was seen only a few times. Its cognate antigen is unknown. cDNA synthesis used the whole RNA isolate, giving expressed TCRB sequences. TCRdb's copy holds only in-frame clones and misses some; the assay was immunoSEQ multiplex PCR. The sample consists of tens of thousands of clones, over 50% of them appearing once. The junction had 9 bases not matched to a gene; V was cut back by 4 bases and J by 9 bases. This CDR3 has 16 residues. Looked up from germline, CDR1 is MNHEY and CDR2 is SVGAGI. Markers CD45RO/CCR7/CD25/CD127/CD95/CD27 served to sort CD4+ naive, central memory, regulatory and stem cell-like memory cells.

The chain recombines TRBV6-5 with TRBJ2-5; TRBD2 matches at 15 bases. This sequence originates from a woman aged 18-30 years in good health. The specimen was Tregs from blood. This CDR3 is CASSSRTSGRGGSQYF. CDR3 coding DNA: TGTGCCAGCAGTTCGCGGACTAGCGGGAGGGGGGGGTCCCAGTACTTC.